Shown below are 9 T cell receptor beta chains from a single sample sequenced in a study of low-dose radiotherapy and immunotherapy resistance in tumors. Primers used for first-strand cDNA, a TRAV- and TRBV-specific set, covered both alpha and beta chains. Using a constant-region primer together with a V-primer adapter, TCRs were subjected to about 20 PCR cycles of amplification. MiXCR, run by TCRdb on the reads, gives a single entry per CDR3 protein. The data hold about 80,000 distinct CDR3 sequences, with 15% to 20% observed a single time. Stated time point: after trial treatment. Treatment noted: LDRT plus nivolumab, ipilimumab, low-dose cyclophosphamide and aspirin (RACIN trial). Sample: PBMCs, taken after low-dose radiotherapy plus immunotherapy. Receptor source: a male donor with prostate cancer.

CDR3 residues: CASSHNRGMNTEAFF. CDR3 sequence (DNA): TGTGCCAGCAGTCACAACAGGGGTATGAACACTGAAGCTTTCTTT. The rearrangement uses TRBV6-5 and TRBJ1-1, with TRBD1 identical over 7 bases. V lost 5 bases to trimming and J lost 0 bases; unmatched junction nucleotides: 6. This CDR3 contains 15 residues. Germline CDR1 is MNHEY and CDR2 is SVGAGI.

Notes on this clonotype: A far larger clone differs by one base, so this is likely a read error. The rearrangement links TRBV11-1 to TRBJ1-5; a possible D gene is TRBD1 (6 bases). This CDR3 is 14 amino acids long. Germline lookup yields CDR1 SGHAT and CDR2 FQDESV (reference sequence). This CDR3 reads CASLPGHSNRPQHF. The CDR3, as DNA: TGTGCCAGTCTCCCGGGACACAGCAATCGGCCCCAGCATTTT.

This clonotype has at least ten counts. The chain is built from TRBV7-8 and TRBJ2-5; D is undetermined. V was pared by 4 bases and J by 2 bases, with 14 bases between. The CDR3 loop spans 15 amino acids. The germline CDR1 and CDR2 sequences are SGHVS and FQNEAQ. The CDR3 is CASSSPSDLQETQYF. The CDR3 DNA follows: TGTGCCAGCAGCTCGCCGTCTGATTTACAAGAGACCCAGTACTTC.

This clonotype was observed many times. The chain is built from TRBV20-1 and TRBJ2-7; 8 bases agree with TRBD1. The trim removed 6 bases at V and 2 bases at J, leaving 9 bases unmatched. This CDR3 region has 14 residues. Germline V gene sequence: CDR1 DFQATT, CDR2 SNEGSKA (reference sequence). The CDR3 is CSAPIPTGAYEQYF. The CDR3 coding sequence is TGCAGTGCCCCCATCCCGACAGGGGCCTACGAGCAGTACTTC.

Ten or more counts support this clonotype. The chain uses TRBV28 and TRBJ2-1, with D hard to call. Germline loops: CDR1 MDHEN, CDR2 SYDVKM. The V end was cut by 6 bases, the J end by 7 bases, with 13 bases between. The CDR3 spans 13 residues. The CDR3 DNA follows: TGTGCCAGCAGCTTGGCTAGTTATAATGAGCAGTTCTTC. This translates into CASSLASYNEQFF.

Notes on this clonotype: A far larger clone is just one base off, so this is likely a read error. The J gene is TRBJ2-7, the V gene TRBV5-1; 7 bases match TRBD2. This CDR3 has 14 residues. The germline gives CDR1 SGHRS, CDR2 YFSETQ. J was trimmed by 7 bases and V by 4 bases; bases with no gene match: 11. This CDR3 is CASSRGELYNEQYF. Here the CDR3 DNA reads TGCGCCAGCAGCCGGGGGGAGCTCTACAATGAGCAGTACTTC.

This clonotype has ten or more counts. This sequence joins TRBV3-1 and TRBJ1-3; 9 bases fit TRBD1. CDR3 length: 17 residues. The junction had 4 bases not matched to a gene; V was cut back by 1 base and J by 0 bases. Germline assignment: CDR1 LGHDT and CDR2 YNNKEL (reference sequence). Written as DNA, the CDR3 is TGTGCCAGCAGCCAAGCAGGGACAGGGATCTCTGGAAACACCATATATTTT. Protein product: CASSQAGTGISGNTIYF.

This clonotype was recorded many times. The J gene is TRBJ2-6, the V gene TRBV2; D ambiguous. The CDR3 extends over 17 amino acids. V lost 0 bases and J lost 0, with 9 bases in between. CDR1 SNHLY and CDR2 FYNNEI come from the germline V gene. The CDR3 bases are TGTGCCAGCAGTGAAGCGGGAAGGACCTCTGGGGCCAACGTCCTGACTTTC. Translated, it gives CASSEAGRTSGANVLTF.

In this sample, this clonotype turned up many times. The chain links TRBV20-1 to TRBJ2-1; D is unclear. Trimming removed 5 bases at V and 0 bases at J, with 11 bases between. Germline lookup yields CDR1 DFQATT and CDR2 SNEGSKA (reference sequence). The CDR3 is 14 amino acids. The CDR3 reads CSAQHLSSYNEQFF. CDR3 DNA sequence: TGCAGTGCTCAACATCTTAGCTCCTACAATGAGCAGTTCTTC.